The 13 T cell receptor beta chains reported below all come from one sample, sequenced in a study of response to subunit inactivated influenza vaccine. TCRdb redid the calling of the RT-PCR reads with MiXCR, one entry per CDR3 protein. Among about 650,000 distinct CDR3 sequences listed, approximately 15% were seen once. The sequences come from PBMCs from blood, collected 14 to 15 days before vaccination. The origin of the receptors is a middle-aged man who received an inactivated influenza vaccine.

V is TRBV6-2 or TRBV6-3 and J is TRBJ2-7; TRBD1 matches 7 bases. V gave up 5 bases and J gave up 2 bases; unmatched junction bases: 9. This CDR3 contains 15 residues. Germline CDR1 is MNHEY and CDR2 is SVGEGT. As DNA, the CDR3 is TGTGCCAGCAGTCCCCCGACAGGGAGAGCCTACGAGCAGTACTTC. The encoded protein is CASSPPTGRAYEQYF.

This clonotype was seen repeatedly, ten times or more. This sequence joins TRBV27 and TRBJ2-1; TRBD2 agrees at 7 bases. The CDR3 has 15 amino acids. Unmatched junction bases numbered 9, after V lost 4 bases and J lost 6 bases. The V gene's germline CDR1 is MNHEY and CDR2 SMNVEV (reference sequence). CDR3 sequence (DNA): TGTGCCAGCAGTTCCGCGGCGGGGGTGGGCAATGAGCAGTTCTTC. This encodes CASSSAAGVGNEQFF.

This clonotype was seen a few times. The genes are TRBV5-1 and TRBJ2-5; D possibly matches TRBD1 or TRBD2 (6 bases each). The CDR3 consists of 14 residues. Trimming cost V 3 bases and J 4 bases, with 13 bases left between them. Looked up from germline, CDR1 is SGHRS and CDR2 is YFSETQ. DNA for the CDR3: TGCGCCAGCAGCTCAGGGGAGGTGGGAGAGACCCAGTACTTC. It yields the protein CASSSGEVGETQYF.

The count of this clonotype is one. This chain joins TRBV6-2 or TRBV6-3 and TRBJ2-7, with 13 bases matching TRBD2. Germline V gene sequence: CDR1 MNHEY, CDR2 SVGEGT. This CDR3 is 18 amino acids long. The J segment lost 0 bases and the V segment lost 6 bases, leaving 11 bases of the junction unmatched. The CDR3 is CASRELRGLAGNSYEQYF. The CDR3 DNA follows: TGTGCCAGCAGGGAGCTTCGGGGACTAGCGGGGAACTCCTACGAGCAGTACTTC.

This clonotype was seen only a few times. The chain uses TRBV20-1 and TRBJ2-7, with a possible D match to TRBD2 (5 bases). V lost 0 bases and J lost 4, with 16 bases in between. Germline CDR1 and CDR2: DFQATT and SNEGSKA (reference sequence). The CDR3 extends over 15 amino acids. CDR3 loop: CSARDWPATGYEQYF. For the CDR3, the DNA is TGCAGTGCTAGAGATTGGCCGGCTACGGGATACGAGCAGTACTTC.

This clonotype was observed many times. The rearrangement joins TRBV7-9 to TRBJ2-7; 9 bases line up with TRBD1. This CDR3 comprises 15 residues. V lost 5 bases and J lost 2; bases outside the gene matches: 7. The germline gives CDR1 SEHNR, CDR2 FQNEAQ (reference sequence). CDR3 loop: CASSIAGTGTYEQYF. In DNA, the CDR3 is TGTGCCAGCAGCATCGCCGGGACAGGGACCTACGAGCAGTACTTC. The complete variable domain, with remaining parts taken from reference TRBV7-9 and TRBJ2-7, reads DTGVSQNPRHKITKRGQNVTFRCDPISEHNRLYWYRQTLGQGPEFLTYFQNEAQLEKSRLLSDRFSAERPKGSFSTLEIQRTEQGDSAMYLCASSIAGTGTYEQYFGPGTRLTVT.

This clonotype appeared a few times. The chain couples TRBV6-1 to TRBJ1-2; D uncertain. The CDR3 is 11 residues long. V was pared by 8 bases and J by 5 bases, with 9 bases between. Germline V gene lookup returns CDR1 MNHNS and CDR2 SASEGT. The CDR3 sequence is CASSGGYGYTF. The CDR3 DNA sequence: TGTGCCAGCTCCGGAGGGTATGGCTACACCTTC.

DNA for the CDR3: TGTGCCAGCAGCTTATCCGGACTCAATCAGAAGACCCAGTACTTC. Its translation is CASSLSGLNQKTQYF. V usage is TRBV7-2 and J usage is TRBJ2-5; D may be TRBD2 (5 bases). From germline, CDR1 is SGHTA and CDR2 FQGNSA. V lost 2 bases and J 6 bases, leaving 16 bases between the germline ends. The CDR3 covers 15 residues.

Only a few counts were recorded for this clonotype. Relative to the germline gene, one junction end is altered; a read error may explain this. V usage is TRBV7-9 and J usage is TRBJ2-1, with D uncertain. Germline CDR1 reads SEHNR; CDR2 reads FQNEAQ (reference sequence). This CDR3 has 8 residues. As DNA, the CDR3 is TGTGCCAGCAGCCCAGACGCTTTC. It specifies CASSPDAF.

Here the CDR3 DNA reads TGTGCCAGCAGCGCGGGACTCACCCCTTATCAGCCCCAGCATTTT. Translating it yields CASSAGLTPYQPQHF. The chain joins TRBV9 to TRBJ1-5; D may be TRBD1 (5 bases). The CDR3 runs 15 residues. Trimming cost V 3 bases and J 5 bases, with 15 bases left between them. Per germline, CDR1 SGDLS and CDR2 YYNGEE.

The CDR3 DNA follows: TGCAGCATAAGCGGGGGAAGCACAGATACGCAGTATTTT. Its translation: CSISGGSTDTQYF. The genes are TRBV29-1 and TRBJ2-3, with 8 nucleotides matching TRBD2. Germline loops: CDR1 SQVTM, CDR2 ANQGSEA. The length of the CDR3 is 13 residues. V shed 8 bases, J shed 0 bases, and the junction held 4 bases outside the gene matches.

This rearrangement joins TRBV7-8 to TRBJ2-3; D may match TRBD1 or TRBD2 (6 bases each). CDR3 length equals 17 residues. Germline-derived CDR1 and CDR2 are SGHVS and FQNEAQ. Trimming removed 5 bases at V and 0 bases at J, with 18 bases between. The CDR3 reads CASSPRLGGTSTDTQYF. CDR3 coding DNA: TGTGCCAGCAGCCCTAGACTAGGGGGAACGAGCACAGATACGCAGTATTTT.

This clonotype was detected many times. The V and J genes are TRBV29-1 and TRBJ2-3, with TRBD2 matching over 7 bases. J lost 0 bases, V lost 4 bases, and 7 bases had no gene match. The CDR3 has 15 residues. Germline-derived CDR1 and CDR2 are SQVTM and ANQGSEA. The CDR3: CSVAGGLLSTDTQYF. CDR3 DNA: TGCAGCGTTGCTGGGGGACTACTAAGCACAGATACGCAGTATTTT.